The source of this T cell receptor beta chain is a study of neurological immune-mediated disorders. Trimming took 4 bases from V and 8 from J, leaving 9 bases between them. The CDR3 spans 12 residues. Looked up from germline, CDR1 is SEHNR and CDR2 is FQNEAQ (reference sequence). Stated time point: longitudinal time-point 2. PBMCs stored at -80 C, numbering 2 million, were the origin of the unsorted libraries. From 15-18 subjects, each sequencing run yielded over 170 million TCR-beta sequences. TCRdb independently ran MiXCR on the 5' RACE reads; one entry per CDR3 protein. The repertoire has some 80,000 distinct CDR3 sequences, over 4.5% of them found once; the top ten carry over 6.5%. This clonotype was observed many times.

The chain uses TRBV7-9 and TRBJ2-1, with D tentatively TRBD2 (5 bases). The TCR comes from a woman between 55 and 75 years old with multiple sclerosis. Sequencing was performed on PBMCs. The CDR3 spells CASSYRGDEQFF. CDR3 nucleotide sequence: TGTGCCAGCAGCTACCGGGGAGATGAGCAGTTCTTC.